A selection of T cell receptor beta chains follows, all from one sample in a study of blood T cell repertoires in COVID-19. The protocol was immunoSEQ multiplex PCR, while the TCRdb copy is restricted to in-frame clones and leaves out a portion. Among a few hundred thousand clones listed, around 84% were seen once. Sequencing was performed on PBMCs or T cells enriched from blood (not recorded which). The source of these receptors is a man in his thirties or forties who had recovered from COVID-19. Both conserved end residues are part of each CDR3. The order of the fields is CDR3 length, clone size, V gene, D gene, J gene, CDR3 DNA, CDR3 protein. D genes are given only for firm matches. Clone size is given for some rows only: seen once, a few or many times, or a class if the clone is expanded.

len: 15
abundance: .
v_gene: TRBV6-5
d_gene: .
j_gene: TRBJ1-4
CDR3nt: TGTGCCAGCAGACACAATATTCTGTCTAATGAAAAACTGTTTTTT
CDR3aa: CASRHNILSNEKLFF

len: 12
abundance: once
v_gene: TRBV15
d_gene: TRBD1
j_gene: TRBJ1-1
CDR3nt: TGTGCCACCAGCTGGGGTACAGGGGGAGCTTTCTTT
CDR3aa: CATSWGTGGAFF

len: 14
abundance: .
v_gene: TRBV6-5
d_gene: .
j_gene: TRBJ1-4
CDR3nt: TGTGCCAGCAGTCTTGGAGGGAGTAACGAAAAACTGTTTTTT
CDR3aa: CASSLGGSNEKLFF

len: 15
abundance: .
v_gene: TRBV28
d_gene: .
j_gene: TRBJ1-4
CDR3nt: TGTGCCAGCCTCACGTCGGGGGGCTTGAGGGAAAAACTGTTTTTT
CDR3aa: CASLTSGGLREKLFF

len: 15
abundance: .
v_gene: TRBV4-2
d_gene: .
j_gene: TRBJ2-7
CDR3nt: TGTGCCAGCAGCCAAGATGCGTGGGACTCCAACGAGCAGTACTTC
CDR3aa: CASSQDAWDSNEQYF

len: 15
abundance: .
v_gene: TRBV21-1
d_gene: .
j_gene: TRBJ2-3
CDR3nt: TGTGCCAGCAGCAAAGGTCAGGGACTCCCGGATACGCAGTATTTT
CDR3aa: CASSKGQGLPDTQYF

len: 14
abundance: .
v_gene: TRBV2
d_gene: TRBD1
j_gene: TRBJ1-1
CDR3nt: TGTGCCAGCACCTGGGACAGCGCGAACACTGAAGCTTTCTTT
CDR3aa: CASTWDSANTEAFF

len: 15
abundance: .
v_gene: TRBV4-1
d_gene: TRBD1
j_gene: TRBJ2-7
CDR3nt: TGCGCCAGCAGCCAATCGGACAGGGGGGCCTACGAGCAGTACTTC
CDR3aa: CASSQSDRGAYEQYF

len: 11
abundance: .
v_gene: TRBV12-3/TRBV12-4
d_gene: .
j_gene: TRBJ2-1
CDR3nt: TGTGCCAGCTCACTTAACAATGAGCAGTTCTTC
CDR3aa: CASSLNNEQFF

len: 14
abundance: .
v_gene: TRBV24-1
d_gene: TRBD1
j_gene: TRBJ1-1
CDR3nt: TGTGCCACCAGTGATGGGACAGGGATGGCTGAAGCTTTCTTT
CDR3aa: CATSDGTGMAEAFF

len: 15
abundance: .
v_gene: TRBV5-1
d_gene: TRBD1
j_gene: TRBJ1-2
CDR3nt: TGCGCCAGCAGCGCGACCACAGGGGGTCCTGGTGGCTACACCTTC
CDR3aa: CASSATTGGPGGYTF

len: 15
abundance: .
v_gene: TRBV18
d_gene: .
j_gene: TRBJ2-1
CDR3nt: TGTGCCAGCTCACCGGTCAGGGCCTCCTACAATGAGCAGTTCTTC
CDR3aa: CASSPVRASYNEQFF